This T cell receptor (beta chain) was captured in a study of metastatic and nonmetastatic thyroid tumors (dated by TCRdb to 2019 to 2021). For the study in its entirety: Repertoires were compared across peripheral blood and tumor or nodule tissue samples from malignant and benign thyroid patients. What the study reported, not specific to this receptor: In both blood and tumor samples, TCR beta diversity was reported to be significantly higher in malignant tumors than in benign nodules.

For CDR1 and CDR2, the germline V gene lists MNHEY and SVGEGT. Its CDR3 holds 15 amino acids, cysteine through phenylalanine. CDR3 DNA only is kept here, 45 bases in frame from base 1. Worth noting for this clone: Its antigen remains undetermined. Its ends do not fully match the called genes, so a read error is possible. Different DNA sequences within this sample yield the same CDR3.

None of the patients had been given any treatment before thyroid surgery. The study retrospectively analysed patient clinical samples collected from about 2012 to 2018 using T-cell receptor beta sequencing. The protocol used for the library was PCR. For sequencing, an Illumina HiSeq 4000 was employed. High-throughput sequencing was used to profile the CDR3 region of the TCR beta-chain in every patient. Turning to the authors' computational methods: The researchers built a classifier to tell apart papillary thyroid cancer patients with distant metastasis, based on CDR3 differences among clinicopathological groups. The Shannon index was used to measure repertoire diversity, and the Morisita-Horn index was used to measure how similar tumor and blood repertoires were. Through fastp at Q25 and MiXCR, TCRdb rebuilt clones from the public reads, retaining in-frame beta chains. The V and J calls, along with clone size, are taken from TCRdb and not from the paper's own processing. The sample data list 20,000 to 30,000 clones, and about 15% of these were observed just once. The biggest ten clones account for 3.3% of the sample.

The specimen sequenced was blood. This receptor was taken from a female donor with papillary thyroid cancer or a benign thyroid nodule (not recorded which). Some clones in this sample may be carry-over from other donors' samples. The V gene is TRBV6-2 or TRBV6-3 and the J gene is TRBJ2-5; TRBD1 fits 8 bases in the junction. The CDR3: CASSYIQGGPETQYF. The bases are TGTGCCAGCAGTTACATACAGGGGGGACCAGAGACACAGTACTTC.